This entry features one TCR beta chain sequence. The data were taken from a study of PD-L1 blockade in urothelial cancer. Described time point: pretreatment peripheral blood. Produced via immunoSEQ multiplex PCR; TCRdb's table is partial and in-frame only. The data show 30,000 to 40,000 clones, nearly 85% seen once. This clonotype was sampled from a man aged 60-69 years with urothelial cancer. The sequences come from PBMCs, collected around atezolizumab (anti-PD-L1) treatment.

CDR3 sequence reads: CASSLAASGSPNEQFF. The CDR3, as DNA: TGCGCCAGCAGCTTGGCGGCTAGCGGGAGCCCCAATGAGCAGTTCTTC. This chain joins TRBV5-1 and TRBJ2-1; TRBD2 matches at 10 bases. J lost 6 bases, V lost 0 bases, and 6 bases had no gene match. Germline loops: CDR1 SGHRS, CDR2 YFSETQ. The CDR3 contains 16 residues. Full variable domain (rest looked up from reference TRBV5-1 and TRBJ2-1): KAGVTQTPRYLIKTRGQQVTLSCSPISGHRSVSWYQQTPGQGLQFLFEYFSETQRNKGNFPGRFSGRQFSNSRSEMNVSTLELGDSALYLCASSLAASGSPNEQFFGPGTRLTVL.